What follows is one T cell receptor (beta chain) and its context. Its antigen is currently unknown. Data came from immunoSEQ multiplex PCR; TCRdb stores just in-frame clones and leaves some out. The data show roughly 150,000 clones, 85% to 95% seen once. This sample was included in a study of T cell responses to AZD1222 COVID-19 vaccine. Study results and limitations: Spike-specific TCR breadth and depth grew following two AZD1222 doses. Vaccine-associated CD4 TCRs ranged over spike, dominating at 160-218 and 743-854.

This CDR3 has 15 residues. From germline, CDR1 is LNHDA and CDR2 SQIVND (reference sequence). The junction had 7 bases not matched to a gene; V was cut back by 3 bases and J by 6 bases. This TCR was sampled from an adult who received the AZD1222 COVID-19 vaccine. The specimen was peripheral blood, collected 28 days after the second AZD1222 dose. The gene calls are TRBV19 and TRBJ1-5, with 8 positions matching TRBD1. In DNA form, the CDR3 reads TGTGCCAGTAGTATGGTCAGGGGGCAGGGTCAGCCCCAGCATTTT. Translating it yields CASSMVRGQGQPQHF.